The present T cell receptor (beta chain) was sequenced within a study of OX40 agonist ivuxolimab in advanced cancers. About the research overall: Treatment of patients was with ivuxolimab, an agonistic anti-OX40 (CD134) antibody.

As concerns this clone: No antigen is known for it.

Broader study findings: Mean expanded clone counts were higher in CD8+ than CD4+ T cells. With doses of 0.1 to 3.0 mg/kg, CD4+ and CD8+ blood T cells had undergone clonal expansion by week 6.

V dropped 4 bases and J dropped 11; count of bases not matched to a gene: 11. Germline loops: CDR1 SGHDT, CDR2 YYEEEE. The CDR3 sequence is 13 residues long. Blood sampling was done at baseline, cycle 4 day 1, and cycle 7 day 1. Method: immunoSEQ multiplex PCR; TCRdb's copy keeps in-frame clones and lacks some. The sample yields about 40,000 clones, 86% seen once. Sequencing was performed on CD4+ or CD8+ T cells sorted from blood, taken in a trial of the OX40 agonist ivuxolimab. This rearrangement joins TRBV5-6 to TRBJ1-1, with 7 bases that match TRBD1. This TCR derives from an adult with an advanced solid tumor such as melanoma, head and neck, liver or kidney cancer. CDR3 loop: CASSQGVGRGAFF. The CDR3 DNA reads TGTGCCAGCAGCCAGGGGGTGGGAAGAGGGGCTTTCTTT.